This passage covers 9 T cell receptor beta chains from one sample sequenced in a study of cytomegalovirus exposure and HLA in healthy donors. The PCR used 60 Vbeta and 13 Jbeta primers. Libraries were prepared by immunoSEQ multiplex PCR; TCRdb keeps only in-frame clonotypes and omits some of them. The table lists about 96,000 clones, 60% to 75% of them singletons. Material for sequencing was PBMCs. The receptors shown here come from a female donor in good health and CMV-seropositive.

The V gene is TRBV30, the J gene TRBJ1-2, with D maybe TRBD1 (5 bases). V was pared by 8 bases and J by 6 bases, with 7 bases between. CDR1 and CDR2 (germline): GTSNPN, SVGIG (reference sequence). The CDR3 is 9 amino acids. CDR3 bases: TGTGCCCAGGGAAATGGCTACACCTTC. Amino acid sequence: CAQGNGYTF.

The CDR3 coding sequence is TGTGCCAGCACACCCGACGGGACAGCTGGAAACACCATATATTTT. This gives the protein CASTPDGTAGNTIYF. J is TRBJ1-3 and V is TRBV6-6, with 7 bases matching TRBD1. The CDR3 covers 15 residues. Germline V gene sequence: CDR1 MNHNY, CDR2 SVGAGI (reference sequence). V was pared by 7 bases and J by 2 bases, with 8 bases of the junction left unmatched.

This chain joins TRBV29-1 and TRBJ1-1; no clear D gene. Germline V gene lookup returns CDR1 SQVTM and CDR2 ANQGSEA. Trimming removed 5 bases at V and 4 bases at J, with 14 bases between. This CDR3 is 13 amino acids long. The CDR3 loop is CSVSQLGGTEAFF. Here the CDR3 DNA reads TGCAGCGTTTCCCAGTTAGGAGGCACTGAAGCTTTCTTT. Based on the CDR3 plus reference TRBV29-1 and TRBJ1-1, the full variable domain is SAVISQKPSRDICQRGTSLTIQCQVDSQVTMMFWYRQQPGQSLTLIATANQGSEATYESGFVIDKFPISRPNLTFSTLTVSNMSPEDSSIYLCSVSQLGGTEAFFGQGTRLTVV.

V usage is TRBV6-5 and J usage is TRBJ1-2; 7 bases fit TRBD1. Per germline, CDR1 MNHEY and CDR2 SVGAGI. V trimming: 2 bases; J trimming: 4 bases; junction bases outside the gene matches: 7. The CDR3 spans 15 residues. The CDR3 is CASSYGRGGSYGYTF. The CDR3 DNA sequence: TGTGCCAGCAGTTACGGCAGAGGGGGCAGCTATGGCTACACCTTC.

This clone was seen a single time. The V and J genes are TRBV2 and TRBJ2-2; a weak D match, TRBD2 (5 bases). V was pared by 2 bases and J by 0 bases, with 22 bases between. Germline V gene data show CDR1 as SNHLY and CDR2 as FYNNEI. This CDR3 contains 20 residues. CDR3 loop: CASSELVGVIVRSNTGELFF. The CDR3 DNA is TGTGCCAGCAGTGAATTAGTGGGAGTGATTGTTCGGTCGAACACCGGGGAGCTGTTTTTT.

This chain links TRBV5-4 with TRBJ2-3; no clear D. V lost 5 bases and J lost 2, with 9 bases in between. The germline V gene has CDR1 SGHNT and CDR2 YYREEE (reference sequence). The CDR3 runs 13 residues. The CDR3 nucleotides are TGTGCCAGCAGTATCGAGAACACAGATACGCAGTATTTT. Protein sequence: CASSIENTDTQYF.

This clone was seen a single time. The chain carries TRBV7-2 and TRBJ1-1, with 7 bases identical to TRBD1. CDR1 is SGHTA and CDR2 is FQGNSA in the germline V gene. The V and J ends lost 4 bases and 0 bases, in that order; junction bases with no gene match: 5. There are 15 residues in the CDR3. The CDR3 sequence is CASSYQGGMNTEAFF. CDR3 nucleotide sequence: TGTGCCAGCAGCTACCAGGGGGGTATGAACACTGAAGCTTTCTTT.

This chain links TRBV9 with TRBJ1-4; D perhaps matches TRBD1 (5 bases). Deletions cut 3 bases from V and 5 bases from J, with 14 bases between. The CDR3 totals 15 residues. Germline V gene lookup returns CDR1 SGDLS and CDR2 YYNGEE. The CDR3 spells CASSGRQLTNEKLFF. In nucleotides, the CDR3 is TGTGCCAGCAGCGGTCGACAGCTCACCAATGAAAAACTGTTTTTT.

The genes are TRBV28 and TRBJ2-1; a weak D match, TRBD2 (5 bases). The CDR3 has 17 amino acids. Germline CDR1 reads MDHEN; CDR2 reads SYDVKM. V was shortened by 2 bases and J by 3 bases, with 17 bases between the two germline ends. CDR3 sequence reads: CASSLIKRGLYYNEQFF. The CDR3 nucleotides are TGTGCCAGCAGTTTAATTAAACGAGGACTGTACTACAATGAGCAGTTCTTC.